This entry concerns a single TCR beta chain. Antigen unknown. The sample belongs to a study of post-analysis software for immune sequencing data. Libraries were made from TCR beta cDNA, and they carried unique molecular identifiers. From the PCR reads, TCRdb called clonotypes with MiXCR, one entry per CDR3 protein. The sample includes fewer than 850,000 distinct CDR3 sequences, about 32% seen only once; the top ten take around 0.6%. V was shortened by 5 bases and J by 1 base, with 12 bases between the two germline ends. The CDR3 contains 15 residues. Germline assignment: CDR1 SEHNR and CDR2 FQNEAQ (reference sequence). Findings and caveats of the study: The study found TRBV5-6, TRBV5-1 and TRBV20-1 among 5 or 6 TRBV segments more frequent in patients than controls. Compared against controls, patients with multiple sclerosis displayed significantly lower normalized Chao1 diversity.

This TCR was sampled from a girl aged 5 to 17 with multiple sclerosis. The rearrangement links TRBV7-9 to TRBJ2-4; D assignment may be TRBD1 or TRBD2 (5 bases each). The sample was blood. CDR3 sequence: CASSVGEGAKNIQYF. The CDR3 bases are TGTGCCAGCAGCGTCGGTGAGGGGGCCAAAAACATTCAGTACTTC. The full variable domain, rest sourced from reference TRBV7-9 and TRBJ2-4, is DTGVSQNPRHKITKRGQNVTFRCDPISEHNRLYWYRQTLGQGPEFLTYFQNEAQLEKSRLLSDRFSAERPKGSFSTLEIQRTEQGDSAMYLCASSVGEGAKNIQYFGAGTRLSVL.